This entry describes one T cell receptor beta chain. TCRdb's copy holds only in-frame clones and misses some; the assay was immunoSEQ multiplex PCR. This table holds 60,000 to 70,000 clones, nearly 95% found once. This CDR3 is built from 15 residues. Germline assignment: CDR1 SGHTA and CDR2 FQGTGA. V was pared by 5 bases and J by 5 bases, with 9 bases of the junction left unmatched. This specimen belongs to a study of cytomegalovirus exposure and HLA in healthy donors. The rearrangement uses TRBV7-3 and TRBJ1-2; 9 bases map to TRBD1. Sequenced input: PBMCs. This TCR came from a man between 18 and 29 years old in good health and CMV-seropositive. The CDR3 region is CASSPGTGSGYGYTF. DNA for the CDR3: TGTGCCAGCAGCCCGGGGACAGGGTCGGGGTATGGCTACACCTTC.